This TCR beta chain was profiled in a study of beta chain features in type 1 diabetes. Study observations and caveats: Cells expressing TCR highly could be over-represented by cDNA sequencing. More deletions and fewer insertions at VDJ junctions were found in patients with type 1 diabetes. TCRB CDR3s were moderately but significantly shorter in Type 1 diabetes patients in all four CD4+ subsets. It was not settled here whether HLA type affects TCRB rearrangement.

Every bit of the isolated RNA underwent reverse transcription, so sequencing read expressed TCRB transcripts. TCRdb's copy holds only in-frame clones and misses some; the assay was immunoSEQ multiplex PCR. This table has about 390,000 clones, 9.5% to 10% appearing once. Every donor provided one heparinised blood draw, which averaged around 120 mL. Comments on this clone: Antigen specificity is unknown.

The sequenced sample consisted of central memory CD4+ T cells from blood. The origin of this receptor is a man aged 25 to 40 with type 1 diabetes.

Here the CDR3 DNA reads TGTGCCAGCAGTGAATCTTACGGCTACTCTGGAAACACCATATATTTT. It encodes CASSESYGYSGNTIYF. The gene calls are TRBV6-1 and TRBJ1-3; D gene unclear. Germline values: CDR1 MNHNS, CDR2 SASEGT. The CDR3 sequence is 16 residues long. Trimming took 2 bases from V and 0 from J, leaving 11 bases between them.